Shown below are 14 T cell receptor beta chains from a single sample sequenced in a study of T cell clonality in common variable immunodeficiency. Clones were sequenced by immunoSEQ multiplex PCR, and TCRdb holds only the in-frame ones, with some missing. This table holds approximately 81,000 clones with no singletons; the top ten claim around 0.8%. The sample taken for sequencing was peripheral blood mononuclear cells. The source is a person aged 18 to 70 in good health.

This clone was found many times. The sequence runs out 3 residues before the end of the CDR3; the remainder is reconstructed from the germline J gene. The gene calls are TRBV6-1 and TRBJ2-3, with 8 bases fitting TRBD1. This CDR3 spans 16 amino acids. Germline trimming cut 1 base from V and 1 base from J; bases unmatched to any gene: 4. In germline, CDR1 is MNHNS, CDR2 SASEGT. CDR3 region: CASSEDRGVRTDTQYF. The sequenced CDR3 bases are TGTGCCAGCAGTGAAGACAGGGGGGTCCGCACAGATACG.

This clone was detected many times. The CDR3 end is not reached by the read, which stops 3 residues before it; the germline J gene fills it in. The chain employs TRBV12-3 or TRBV12-4 and TRBJ2-7; the D is unclear. Trimming cost V 6 bases and J 2 bases, with 5 bases left between them. The CDR3 is 11 residues long. The CDR3 protein is CASRSAYEQYF. The CDR3 bases that were read are TGTGCCAGCAGGAGCGCCTACGAG.

The sample holds many counts of this clone. The observed sequence ends 3 residues before the CDR3 terminus, with the missing tail filled in from the germline J gene. This chain joins TRBV5-1 and TRBJ2-2; TRBD2 agrees at 7 bases. The CDR3 is 17 amino acids. V was pared by 1 base and J by 0 bases, with 6 bases of the junction left unmatched. CDR1 is SGHRS, CDR2 YFSETQ, per germline. The CDR3 bases that were read are TGCGCCAGCAGCTTGCCGTTGCGGGGGACGAACACCGGGGAG. As protein: CASSLPLRGTNTGE. The full CDR3 sequence reads CASSLPLRGTNTGELFF. The full variable domain, rest sourced from reference TRBV5-1 and TRBJ2-2, is KAGVTQTPRYLIKTRGQQVTLSCSPISGHRSVSWYQQTPGQGLQFLFEYFSETQRNKGNFPGRFSGRQFSNSRSEMNVSTLELGDSALYLCASSLPLRGTNTGELFFGEGSRLTVL.

This clone was observed many times. The read falls 3 residues short of the CDR3 end, and the missing part is taken from the germline J gene. This chain uses TRBV4-1 with TRBJ2-2; 8 bases map to TRBD1. The germline V gene encodes CDR1 MGHRA and CDR2 YSYEKL. J lost 3 bases, V lost 2 bases, and 2 bases had no gene match. CDR3 length: 15 amino acids. Partial CDR3 DNA: TGCGCCAGCAGCCAAAAACAGGGGGACACCGGGGAG. Encoded protein: CASSQKQGDTGE. From start to end, the CDR3 is CASSQKQGDTGELFF.

This clone was found many times. The CDR3 loop is CASSSTGIRTDTQYF. CDR3 DNA (partial): TGCGCCAGCAGCTCAACAGGGATCCGCACAGATACG. The chain is built from TRBV5-1 and TRBJ2-3, with D possibly being TRBD1 (6 bases). With the read ending 3 residues before the CDR3 end, the germline J gene is used to fill in that end. Trimming removed 3 bases at V and 1 base at J, with 12 bases between. Per the germline V gene, CDR1 is SGHRS and CDR2 is YFSETQ. There are 15 residues in the CDR3.

This clone was counted many times. The CDR3 end is not reached by the read, which stops 3 residues before it; the germline J gene fills it in. V gene TRBV6-1 combines with J gene TRBJ2-7; TRBD2 aligns across 8 bases. Germline V lookup: CDR1 MNHNS, CDR2 SASEGT. The CDR3 totals 15 residues. V dropped 4 bases and J dropped 0; count of bases not matched to a gene: 5. The part of the CDR3 DNA that was read is TGTGCCAGCAGTGCTCTTAGCGGGGTCTCCTACGAG. Residues: CASSALSGVSYE. The full CDR3 reads CASSALSGVSYEQYF.

This clone was seen many times. The observed sequence ends 3 residues before the CDR3 terminus, with the missing tail filled in from the germline J gene. J is TRBJ2-3 and V is TRBV10-3, with 7 bases aligning to TRBD1. The CDR3 is 13 amino acids. The germline CDR1 and CDR2 sequences are ENHRY and SYGVKD. The trim removed 4 bases at V and 3 bases at J, leaving 1 base unmatched. The part of the CDR3 DNA that was read is TGTGCCATCAGTGGACAGGGAACAGATACG. The encoded protein is CAISGQGTDT. The CDR3, in full, reads CAISGQGTDTQYF.

This clone was detected many times. The observed sequence ends 3 residues before the CDR3 terminus, with the missing tail filled in from the germline J gene. This chain uses TRBV2 with TRBJ1-2; D is perhaps TRBD1 (5 bases). The V end lost 6 bases, the J end lost 3 bases, and 11 bases lay between the germline ends. Per germline, CDR1 SNHLY and CDR2 FYNNEI. The CDR3 contains 13 residues. The DNA read from the CDR3 is TGTGCCAGCAGGCCGTGGGGGGACTATGGC. Its protein is CASRPWGDYG. The CDR3, in full, reads CASRPWGDYGYTF.

This clone was detected many times. From the germline J gene comes the end of the CDR3, since the read stops 3 residues before it. The rearrangement links TRBV13 to TRBJ2-7; 11 bases line up with TRBD2. Trimming cost V 5 bases and J 5 bases; bases outside gene matches: 11. Germline V gene data show CDR1 as PRHDT and CDR2 as FYEKMQ (reference sequence). This CDR3 is built from 16 residues. CDR3 in amino acids: CASSPGVLLAGDEQYF. CDR3 DNA, as far as it was read: TGTGCCAGCAGCCCAGGGGTCTTACTAGCGGGAGACGAG.

This clone was observed many times. The CDR3 end lies 3 residues beyond the end of the read and is filled in from the germline J gene. This chain uses TRBV12-3 or TRBV12-4 with TRBJ1-4; a weak D match, TRBD1 (5 bases). Between the trimmed V and J ends, which lost 10 bases and 0 bases, there was a span of 12 bases. The CDR3 is made up of 14 amino acids. CDR3 DNA, as far as it was read: TGTGCCATAATGCGGGGGACAACTAATGAAAAA. Translating gives CAIMRGTTNEK. The full CDR3 is CAIMRGTTNEKLFF.

This clone was observed at least ten times. The sequenced fragment ends 3 residues before the CDR3 boundary, so the rest is inferred from the germline J gene. The chain is built from TRBV19 and TRBJ2-7; 8 bases are shared with TRBD1. The CDR3 extends over 15 amino acids. Losses at the gene ends were 3 bases for V and 6 bases for J; bases not matched to a gene: 10. Germline V gene lookup returns CDR1 LNHDA and CDR2 SQIVND (reference sequence). CDR3 loop: CASSIGQGARGEQYF. The sequenced part of the CDR3 DNA is TGTGCCAGTAGTATCGGTCAGGGGGCTAGGGGCGAG.

At least ten counts were recorded for this clone. Sequencing ends 3 residues short of the CDR3 end; the germline J gene provides the rest. The chain links TRBV7-2 to TRBJ2-5, with TRBD1 matching over 8 bases. The V and J ends lost 5 bases and 5 bases, in that order; junction bases with no gene match: 7. CDR3 length equals 14 residues. CDR1 is SGHTA, CDR2 FQGNSA, per germline. Incomplete CDR3 DNA: TGTGCCAGCAGCCCGGGACAGGCGGAGGAGACC. Translation: CASSPGQAEET. The whole CDR3 protein is CASSPGQAEETQYF. Looking up the rest from reference TRBV7-2 and TRBJ2-5 gives the full variable domain: GAGVSQSPSNKVTEKGKDVELRCDPISGHTALYWYRQSLGQGLEFLIYFQGNSAPDKSGLPSDRFSAERTGGSVSTLTIQRTQQEDSAVYLCASSPGQAEETQYFGPGTRLLVL.

This clone appeared many times. The observed sequence ends 3 residues before the CDR3 terminus, with the missing tail filled in from the germline J gene. Other DNA sequences in the same sample also yield this CDR3. The chain uses TRBV19 and TRBJ2-1; D might be TRBD2 (6 bases). This CDR3 region has 17 residues. CDR1 is LNHDA and CDR2 is SQIVND in the germline V gene (reference sequence). The V end lost 4 bases, the J end lost 3 bases, and 19 bases lay between the germline ends. CDR3 in amino acids: CASSSTKLADLYNEQFF. The CDR3 DNA, read in part, is TGTGCCAGTAGTAGCACCAAACTAGCCGACCTCTACAATGAG. Full variable domain (missing parts from reference TRBV19 and TRBJ2-1): DGGITQSPKYLFRKEGQNVTLSCEQNLNHDAMYWYRQDPGQGLRLIYYSQIVNDFQKGDIAEGYSVSREKKESFPLTVTSAQKNPTAFYLCASSSTKLADLYNEQFFGPGTRLTVL.

This clone was seen a few times. The CDR3 sequence is CASSMGLGTSYEQFF. The sequenced part of the CDR3 DNA is TGTGCCAGTAGTATGGGGCTAGGGACTAGCTATGAG. The chain uses TRBV19 and TRBJ2-1; TRBD2 matches 9 bases. Read sequence stops 3 residues before the CDR3 end, and the germline J gene provides the missing end. The CDR3 consists of 15 residues. The ends lost 3 bases at V and 8 bases at J; junction bases unmatched: 8. Germline values: CDR1 LNHDA, CDR2 SQIVND (reference sequence).